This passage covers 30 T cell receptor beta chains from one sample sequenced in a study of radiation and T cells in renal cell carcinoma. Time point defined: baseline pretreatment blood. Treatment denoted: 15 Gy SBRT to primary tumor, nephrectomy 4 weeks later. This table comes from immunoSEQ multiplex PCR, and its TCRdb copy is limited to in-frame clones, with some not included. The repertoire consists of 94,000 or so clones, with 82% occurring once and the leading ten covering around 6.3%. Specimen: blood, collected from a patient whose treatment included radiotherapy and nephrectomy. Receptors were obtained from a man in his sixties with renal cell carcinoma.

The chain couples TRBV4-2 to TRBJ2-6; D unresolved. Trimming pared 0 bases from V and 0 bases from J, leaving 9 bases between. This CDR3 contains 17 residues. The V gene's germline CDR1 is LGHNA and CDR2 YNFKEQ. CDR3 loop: CASSQDATPSGANVLTF. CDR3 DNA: TGTGCCAGCAGCCAAGATGCGACACCCTCTGGGGCCAACGTCCTGACTTTC.

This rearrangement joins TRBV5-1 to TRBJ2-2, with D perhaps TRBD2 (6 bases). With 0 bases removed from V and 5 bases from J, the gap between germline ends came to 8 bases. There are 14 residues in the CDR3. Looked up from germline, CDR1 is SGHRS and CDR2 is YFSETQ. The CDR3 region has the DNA TGCGCCAGCAGCTTGGCTGGAGGGACCGGGGAGCTGTTTTTT. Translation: CASSLAGGTGELFF.

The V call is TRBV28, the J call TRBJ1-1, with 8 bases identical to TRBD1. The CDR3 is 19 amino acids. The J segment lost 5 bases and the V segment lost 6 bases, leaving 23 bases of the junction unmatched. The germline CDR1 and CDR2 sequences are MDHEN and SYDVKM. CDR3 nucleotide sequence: TGTGCCAGCAGCCTCCTCGGCCAGACAGTTACAGGGGGTGGGACTGAAGCTTTCTTT. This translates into CASSLLGQTVTGGGTEAFF.

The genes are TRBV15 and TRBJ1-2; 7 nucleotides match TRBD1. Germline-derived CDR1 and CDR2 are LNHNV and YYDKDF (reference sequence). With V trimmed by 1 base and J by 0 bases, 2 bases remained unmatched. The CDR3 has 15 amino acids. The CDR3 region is CATSRVQGANYGYTF. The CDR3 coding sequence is TGTGCCACCAGCAGAGTGCAGGGGGCTAACTATGGCTACACCTTC. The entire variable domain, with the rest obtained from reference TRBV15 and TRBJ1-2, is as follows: DAMVIQNPRYQVTQFGKPVTLSCSQTLNHNVMYWYQQKSSQAPKLLFHYYDKDFNNEADTPDNFQSRRPNTSFCFLDIRSPGLGDTAMYLCATSRVQGANYGYTFGSGTRLTVV.

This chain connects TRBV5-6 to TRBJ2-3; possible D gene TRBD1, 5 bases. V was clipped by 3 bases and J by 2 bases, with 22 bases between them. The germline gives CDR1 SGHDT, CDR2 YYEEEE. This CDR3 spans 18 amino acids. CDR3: CASSSPQGPTSYTDTQYF. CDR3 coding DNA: TGTGCCAGCAGCTCCCCCCAGGGTCCCACCTCCTACACAGATACGCAGTATTTT.

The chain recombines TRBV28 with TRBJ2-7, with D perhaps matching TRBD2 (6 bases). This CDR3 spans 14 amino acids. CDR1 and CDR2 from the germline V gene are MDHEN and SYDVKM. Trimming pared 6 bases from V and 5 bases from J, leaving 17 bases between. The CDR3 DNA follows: TGTGCCAGCAGCTTCGGGGGACGGGCCAACGAGCAGTACTTC. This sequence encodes CASSFGGRANEQYF.

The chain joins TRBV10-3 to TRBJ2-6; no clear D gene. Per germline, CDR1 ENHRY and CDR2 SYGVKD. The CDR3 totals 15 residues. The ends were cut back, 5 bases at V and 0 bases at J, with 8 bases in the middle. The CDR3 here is CAISSAVSGANVLTF. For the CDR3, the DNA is TGTGCCATCAGTAGCGCGGTCTCTGGGGCCAACGTCCTGACTTTC.

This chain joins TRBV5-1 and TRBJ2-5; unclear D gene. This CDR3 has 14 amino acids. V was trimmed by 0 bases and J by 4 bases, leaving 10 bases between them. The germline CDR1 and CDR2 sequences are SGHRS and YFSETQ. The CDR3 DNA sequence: TGCGCCAGCAGCTTGGCCCAGAGGAGAGAGACCCAGTACTTC. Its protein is CASSLAQRRETQYF.

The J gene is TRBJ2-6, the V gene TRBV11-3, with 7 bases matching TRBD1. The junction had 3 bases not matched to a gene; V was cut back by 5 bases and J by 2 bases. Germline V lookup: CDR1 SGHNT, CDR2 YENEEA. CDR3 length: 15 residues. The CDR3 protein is CASSRGGPGANVLTF. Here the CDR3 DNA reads TGTGCCAGCAGCCGAGGGGGCCCTGGGGCCAACGTCCTGACTTTC.

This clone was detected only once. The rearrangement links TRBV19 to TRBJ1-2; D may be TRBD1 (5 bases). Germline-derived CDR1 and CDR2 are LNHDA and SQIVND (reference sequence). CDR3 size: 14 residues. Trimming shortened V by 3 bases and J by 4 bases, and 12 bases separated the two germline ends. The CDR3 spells CASSIGRAPYGYTF. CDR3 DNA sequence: TGTGCCAGTAGTATCGGCAGGGCTCCCTATGGCTACACCTTC.

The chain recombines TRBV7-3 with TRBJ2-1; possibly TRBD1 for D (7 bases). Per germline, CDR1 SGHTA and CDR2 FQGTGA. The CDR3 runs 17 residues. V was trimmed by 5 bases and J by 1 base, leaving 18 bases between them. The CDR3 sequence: CASSPRGQGDSYNEQFF. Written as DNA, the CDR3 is TGTGCCAGCAGCCCTCGGGGGCAGGGGGATTCCTACAATGAGCAGTTCTTC.

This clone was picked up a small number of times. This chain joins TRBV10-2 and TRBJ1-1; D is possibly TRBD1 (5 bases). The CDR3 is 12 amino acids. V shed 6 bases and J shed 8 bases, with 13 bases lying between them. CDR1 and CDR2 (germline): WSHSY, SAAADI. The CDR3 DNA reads TGCGCCAGCAGGGAGGGGAGGAGAGAAGCTTTCTTT. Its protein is CASREGRREAFF.

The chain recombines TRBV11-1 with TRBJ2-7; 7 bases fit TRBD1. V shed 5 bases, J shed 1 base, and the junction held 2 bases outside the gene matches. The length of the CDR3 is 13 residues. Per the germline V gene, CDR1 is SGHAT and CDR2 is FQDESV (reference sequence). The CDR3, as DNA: TGTGCCAGCAGCCTACAGGGGTCCTACGAGCAGTACTTC. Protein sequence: CASSLQGSYEQYF. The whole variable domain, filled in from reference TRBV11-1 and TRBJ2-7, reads EAEVAQSPRYKITEKSQAVAFWCDPISGHATLYWYRQILGQGPELLVQFQDESVVDDSQLPKDRFSAERLKGVDSTLKIQPAELGDSAMYLCASSLQGSYEQYFGPGTRLTVT.

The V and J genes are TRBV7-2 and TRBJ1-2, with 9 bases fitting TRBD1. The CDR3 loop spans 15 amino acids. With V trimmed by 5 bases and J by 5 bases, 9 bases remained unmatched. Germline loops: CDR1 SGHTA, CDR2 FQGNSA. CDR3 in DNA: TGTGCCAGCAGCCGAAGGACAGGGGATAAATATGGCTACACCTTC. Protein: CASSRRTGDKYGYTF. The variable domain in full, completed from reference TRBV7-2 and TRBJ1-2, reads GAGVSQSPSNKVTEKGKDVELRCDPISGHTALYWYRQSLGQGLEFLIYFQGNSAPDKSGLPSDRFSAERTGGSVSTLTIQRTQQEDSAVYLCASSRRTGDKYGYTFGSGTRLTVV.

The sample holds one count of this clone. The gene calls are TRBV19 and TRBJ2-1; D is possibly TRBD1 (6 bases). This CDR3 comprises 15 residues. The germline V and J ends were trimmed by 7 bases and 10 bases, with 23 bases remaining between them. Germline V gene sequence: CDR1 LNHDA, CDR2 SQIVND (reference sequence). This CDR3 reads CASMRLLEPGQEQFF. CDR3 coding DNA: TGTGCCAGTATGAGGCTACTGGAACCGGGACAAGAGCAGTTCTTC.

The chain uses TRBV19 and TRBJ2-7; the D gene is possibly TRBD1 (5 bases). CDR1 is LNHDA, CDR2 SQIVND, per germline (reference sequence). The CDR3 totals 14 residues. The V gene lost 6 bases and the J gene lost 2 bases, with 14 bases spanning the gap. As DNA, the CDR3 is TGTGCCAGTAGCCCCCGCCAGGGTACCTACGAGCAGTACTTC. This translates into CASSPRQGTYEQYF.

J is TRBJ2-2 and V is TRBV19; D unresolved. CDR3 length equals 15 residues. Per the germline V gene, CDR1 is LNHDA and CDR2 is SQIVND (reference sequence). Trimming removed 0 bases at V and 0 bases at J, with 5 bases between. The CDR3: CASSIEGSNTGELFF. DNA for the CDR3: TGTGCCAGTAGTATAGAGGGATCGAACACCGGGGAGCTGTTTTTT.

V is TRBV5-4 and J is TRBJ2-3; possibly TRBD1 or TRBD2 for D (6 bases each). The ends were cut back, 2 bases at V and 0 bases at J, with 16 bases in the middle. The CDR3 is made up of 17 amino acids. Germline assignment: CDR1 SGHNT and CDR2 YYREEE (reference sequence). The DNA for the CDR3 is TGTGCCAGCAGCTTAGATTCCGGGGGCACTAGCACAGATACGCAGTATTTT. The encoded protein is CASSLDSGGTSTDTQYF.

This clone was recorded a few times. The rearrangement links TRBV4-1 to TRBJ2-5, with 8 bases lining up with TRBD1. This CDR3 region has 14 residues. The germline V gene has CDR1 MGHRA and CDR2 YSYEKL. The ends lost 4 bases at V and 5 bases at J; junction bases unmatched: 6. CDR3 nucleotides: TGCGCCAGCAGCCTGAACAGGGGGAGGGAGACCCAGTACTTC. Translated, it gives CASSLNRGRETQYF.

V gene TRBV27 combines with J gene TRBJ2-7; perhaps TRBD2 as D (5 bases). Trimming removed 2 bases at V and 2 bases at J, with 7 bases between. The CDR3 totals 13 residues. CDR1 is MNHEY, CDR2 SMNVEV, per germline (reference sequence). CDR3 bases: TGTGCCAGCAGTTTAATCGGGACCTACGAGCAGTACTTC. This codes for CASSLIGTYEQYF.

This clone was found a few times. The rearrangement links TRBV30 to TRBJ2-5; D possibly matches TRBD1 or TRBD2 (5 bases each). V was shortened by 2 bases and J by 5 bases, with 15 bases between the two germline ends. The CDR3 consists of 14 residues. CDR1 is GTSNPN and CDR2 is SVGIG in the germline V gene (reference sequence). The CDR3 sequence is CAWSPGTQVETQYF. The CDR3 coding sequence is TGTGCCTGGAGTCCAGGGACCCAGGTCGAGACCCAGTACTTC.

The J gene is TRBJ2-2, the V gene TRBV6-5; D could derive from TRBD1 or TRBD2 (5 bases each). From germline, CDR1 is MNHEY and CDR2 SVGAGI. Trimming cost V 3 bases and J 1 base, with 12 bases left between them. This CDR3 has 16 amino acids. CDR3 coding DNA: TGTGCCAGCAGTTATGGGGGTCATTGGAACACCGGGGAGCTGTTTTTT. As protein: CASSYGGHWNTGELFF.

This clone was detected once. The CDR3, as DNA: TGTGCCAGCAGTTTGAGTCGTGACGGGGAGCTGTTTTTT. Its translation: CASSLSRDGELFF. V is TRBV27 and J is TRBJ2-2; the D is unclear. CDR3 length: 13 amino acids. V gave up 3 bases and J gave up 7 bases, with 9 bases separating them. CDR1 MNHEY and CDR2 SMNVEV come from the germline V gene (reference sequence).

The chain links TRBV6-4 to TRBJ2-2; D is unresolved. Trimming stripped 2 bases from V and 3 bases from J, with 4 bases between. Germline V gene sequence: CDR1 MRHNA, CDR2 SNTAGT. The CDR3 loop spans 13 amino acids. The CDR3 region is CASSDGDTGELFF. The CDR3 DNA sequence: TGTGCCAGCAGTGACGGGGACACCGGGGAGCTGTTTTTT.

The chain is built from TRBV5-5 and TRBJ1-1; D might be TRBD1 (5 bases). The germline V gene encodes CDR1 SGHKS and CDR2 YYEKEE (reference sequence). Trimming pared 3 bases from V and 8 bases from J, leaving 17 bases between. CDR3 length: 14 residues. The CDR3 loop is CASSWGISGGEAFF. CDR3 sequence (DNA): TGTGCCAGCAGCTGGGGGATTAGCGGCGGGGAAGCTTTCTTT. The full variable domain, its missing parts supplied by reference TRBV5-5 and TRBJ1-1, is DAGVTQSPTHLIKTRGQQVTLRCSPISGHKSVSWYQQVLGQGPQFIFQYYEKEERGRGNFPDRFSARQFPNYSSELNVNALLLGDSALYLCASSWGISGGEAFFGQGTRLTVV.

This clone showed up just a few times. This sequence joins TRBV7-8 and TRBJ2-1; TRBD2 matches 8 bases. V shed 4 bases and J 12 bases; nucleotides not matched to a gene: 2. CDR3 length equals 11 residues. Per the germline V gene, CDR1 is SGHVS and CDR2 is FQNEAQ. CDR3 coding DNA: TGTGCCAGCAGCTCAGCGGGAGTGCAGTTCTTC. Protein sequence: CASSSAGVQFF. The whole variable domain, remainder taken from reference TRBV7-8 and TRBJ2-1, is GAGVSQSPRYKVAKRGQDVALRCDPISGHVSLFWYQQALGQGPEFLTYFQNEAQLDKSGLPSDRFFAERPEGSVSTLKIQRTQQEDSAVYLCASSSAGVQFFGPGTRLTVL.

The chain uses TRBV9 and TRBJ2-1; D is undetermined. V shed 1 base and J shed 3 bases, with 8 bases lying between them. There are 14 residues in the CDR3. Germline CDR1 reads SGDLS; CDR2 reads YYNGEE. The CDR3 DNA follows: TGTGCCAGCAGCGTAAGGACGGGCTACAATGAGCAGTTCTTC. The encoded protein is CASSVRTGYNEQFF.

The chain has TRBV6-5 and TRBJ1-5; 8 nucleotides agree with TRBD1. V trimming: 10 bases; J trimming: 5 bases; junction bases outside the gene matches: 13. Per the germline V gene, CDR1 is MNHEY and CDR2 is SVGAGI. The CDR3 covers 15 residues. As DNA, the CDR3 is TGTGCCAAACTACAGGGTGGGACAGGCTATCAGCCCCAGCATTTT. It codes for CAKLQGGTGYQPQHF.

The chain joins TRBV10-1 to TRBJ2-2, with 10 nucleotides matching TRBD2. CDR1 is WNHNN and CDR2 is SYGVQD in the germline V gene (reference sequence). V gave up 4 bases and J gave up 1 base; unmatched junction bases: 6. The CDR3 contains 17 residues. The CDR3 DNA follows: TGCGCCAGCAGTGGCCCTAGCGGGAGAGTGAACACCGGGGAGCTGTTTTTT. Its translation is CASSGPSGRVNTGELFF.

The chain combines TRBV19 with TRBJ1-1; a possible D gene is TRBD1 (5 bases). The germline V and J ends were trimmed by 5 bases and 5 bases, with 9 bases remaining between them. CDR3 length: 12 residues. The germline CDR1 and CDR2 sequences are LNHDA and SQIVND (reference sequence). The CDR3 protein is CASSGGGTEAFF. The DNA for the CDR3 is TGTGCCAGTAGTGGCGGGGGAACTGAAGCTTTCTTT. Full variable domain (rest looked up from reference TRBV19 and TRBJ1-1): DGGITQSPKYLFRKEGQNVTLSCEQNLNHDAMYWYRQDPGQGLRLIYYSQIVNDFQKGDIAEGYSVSREKKESFPLTVTSAQKNPTAFYLCASSGGGTEAFFGQGTRLTVV.